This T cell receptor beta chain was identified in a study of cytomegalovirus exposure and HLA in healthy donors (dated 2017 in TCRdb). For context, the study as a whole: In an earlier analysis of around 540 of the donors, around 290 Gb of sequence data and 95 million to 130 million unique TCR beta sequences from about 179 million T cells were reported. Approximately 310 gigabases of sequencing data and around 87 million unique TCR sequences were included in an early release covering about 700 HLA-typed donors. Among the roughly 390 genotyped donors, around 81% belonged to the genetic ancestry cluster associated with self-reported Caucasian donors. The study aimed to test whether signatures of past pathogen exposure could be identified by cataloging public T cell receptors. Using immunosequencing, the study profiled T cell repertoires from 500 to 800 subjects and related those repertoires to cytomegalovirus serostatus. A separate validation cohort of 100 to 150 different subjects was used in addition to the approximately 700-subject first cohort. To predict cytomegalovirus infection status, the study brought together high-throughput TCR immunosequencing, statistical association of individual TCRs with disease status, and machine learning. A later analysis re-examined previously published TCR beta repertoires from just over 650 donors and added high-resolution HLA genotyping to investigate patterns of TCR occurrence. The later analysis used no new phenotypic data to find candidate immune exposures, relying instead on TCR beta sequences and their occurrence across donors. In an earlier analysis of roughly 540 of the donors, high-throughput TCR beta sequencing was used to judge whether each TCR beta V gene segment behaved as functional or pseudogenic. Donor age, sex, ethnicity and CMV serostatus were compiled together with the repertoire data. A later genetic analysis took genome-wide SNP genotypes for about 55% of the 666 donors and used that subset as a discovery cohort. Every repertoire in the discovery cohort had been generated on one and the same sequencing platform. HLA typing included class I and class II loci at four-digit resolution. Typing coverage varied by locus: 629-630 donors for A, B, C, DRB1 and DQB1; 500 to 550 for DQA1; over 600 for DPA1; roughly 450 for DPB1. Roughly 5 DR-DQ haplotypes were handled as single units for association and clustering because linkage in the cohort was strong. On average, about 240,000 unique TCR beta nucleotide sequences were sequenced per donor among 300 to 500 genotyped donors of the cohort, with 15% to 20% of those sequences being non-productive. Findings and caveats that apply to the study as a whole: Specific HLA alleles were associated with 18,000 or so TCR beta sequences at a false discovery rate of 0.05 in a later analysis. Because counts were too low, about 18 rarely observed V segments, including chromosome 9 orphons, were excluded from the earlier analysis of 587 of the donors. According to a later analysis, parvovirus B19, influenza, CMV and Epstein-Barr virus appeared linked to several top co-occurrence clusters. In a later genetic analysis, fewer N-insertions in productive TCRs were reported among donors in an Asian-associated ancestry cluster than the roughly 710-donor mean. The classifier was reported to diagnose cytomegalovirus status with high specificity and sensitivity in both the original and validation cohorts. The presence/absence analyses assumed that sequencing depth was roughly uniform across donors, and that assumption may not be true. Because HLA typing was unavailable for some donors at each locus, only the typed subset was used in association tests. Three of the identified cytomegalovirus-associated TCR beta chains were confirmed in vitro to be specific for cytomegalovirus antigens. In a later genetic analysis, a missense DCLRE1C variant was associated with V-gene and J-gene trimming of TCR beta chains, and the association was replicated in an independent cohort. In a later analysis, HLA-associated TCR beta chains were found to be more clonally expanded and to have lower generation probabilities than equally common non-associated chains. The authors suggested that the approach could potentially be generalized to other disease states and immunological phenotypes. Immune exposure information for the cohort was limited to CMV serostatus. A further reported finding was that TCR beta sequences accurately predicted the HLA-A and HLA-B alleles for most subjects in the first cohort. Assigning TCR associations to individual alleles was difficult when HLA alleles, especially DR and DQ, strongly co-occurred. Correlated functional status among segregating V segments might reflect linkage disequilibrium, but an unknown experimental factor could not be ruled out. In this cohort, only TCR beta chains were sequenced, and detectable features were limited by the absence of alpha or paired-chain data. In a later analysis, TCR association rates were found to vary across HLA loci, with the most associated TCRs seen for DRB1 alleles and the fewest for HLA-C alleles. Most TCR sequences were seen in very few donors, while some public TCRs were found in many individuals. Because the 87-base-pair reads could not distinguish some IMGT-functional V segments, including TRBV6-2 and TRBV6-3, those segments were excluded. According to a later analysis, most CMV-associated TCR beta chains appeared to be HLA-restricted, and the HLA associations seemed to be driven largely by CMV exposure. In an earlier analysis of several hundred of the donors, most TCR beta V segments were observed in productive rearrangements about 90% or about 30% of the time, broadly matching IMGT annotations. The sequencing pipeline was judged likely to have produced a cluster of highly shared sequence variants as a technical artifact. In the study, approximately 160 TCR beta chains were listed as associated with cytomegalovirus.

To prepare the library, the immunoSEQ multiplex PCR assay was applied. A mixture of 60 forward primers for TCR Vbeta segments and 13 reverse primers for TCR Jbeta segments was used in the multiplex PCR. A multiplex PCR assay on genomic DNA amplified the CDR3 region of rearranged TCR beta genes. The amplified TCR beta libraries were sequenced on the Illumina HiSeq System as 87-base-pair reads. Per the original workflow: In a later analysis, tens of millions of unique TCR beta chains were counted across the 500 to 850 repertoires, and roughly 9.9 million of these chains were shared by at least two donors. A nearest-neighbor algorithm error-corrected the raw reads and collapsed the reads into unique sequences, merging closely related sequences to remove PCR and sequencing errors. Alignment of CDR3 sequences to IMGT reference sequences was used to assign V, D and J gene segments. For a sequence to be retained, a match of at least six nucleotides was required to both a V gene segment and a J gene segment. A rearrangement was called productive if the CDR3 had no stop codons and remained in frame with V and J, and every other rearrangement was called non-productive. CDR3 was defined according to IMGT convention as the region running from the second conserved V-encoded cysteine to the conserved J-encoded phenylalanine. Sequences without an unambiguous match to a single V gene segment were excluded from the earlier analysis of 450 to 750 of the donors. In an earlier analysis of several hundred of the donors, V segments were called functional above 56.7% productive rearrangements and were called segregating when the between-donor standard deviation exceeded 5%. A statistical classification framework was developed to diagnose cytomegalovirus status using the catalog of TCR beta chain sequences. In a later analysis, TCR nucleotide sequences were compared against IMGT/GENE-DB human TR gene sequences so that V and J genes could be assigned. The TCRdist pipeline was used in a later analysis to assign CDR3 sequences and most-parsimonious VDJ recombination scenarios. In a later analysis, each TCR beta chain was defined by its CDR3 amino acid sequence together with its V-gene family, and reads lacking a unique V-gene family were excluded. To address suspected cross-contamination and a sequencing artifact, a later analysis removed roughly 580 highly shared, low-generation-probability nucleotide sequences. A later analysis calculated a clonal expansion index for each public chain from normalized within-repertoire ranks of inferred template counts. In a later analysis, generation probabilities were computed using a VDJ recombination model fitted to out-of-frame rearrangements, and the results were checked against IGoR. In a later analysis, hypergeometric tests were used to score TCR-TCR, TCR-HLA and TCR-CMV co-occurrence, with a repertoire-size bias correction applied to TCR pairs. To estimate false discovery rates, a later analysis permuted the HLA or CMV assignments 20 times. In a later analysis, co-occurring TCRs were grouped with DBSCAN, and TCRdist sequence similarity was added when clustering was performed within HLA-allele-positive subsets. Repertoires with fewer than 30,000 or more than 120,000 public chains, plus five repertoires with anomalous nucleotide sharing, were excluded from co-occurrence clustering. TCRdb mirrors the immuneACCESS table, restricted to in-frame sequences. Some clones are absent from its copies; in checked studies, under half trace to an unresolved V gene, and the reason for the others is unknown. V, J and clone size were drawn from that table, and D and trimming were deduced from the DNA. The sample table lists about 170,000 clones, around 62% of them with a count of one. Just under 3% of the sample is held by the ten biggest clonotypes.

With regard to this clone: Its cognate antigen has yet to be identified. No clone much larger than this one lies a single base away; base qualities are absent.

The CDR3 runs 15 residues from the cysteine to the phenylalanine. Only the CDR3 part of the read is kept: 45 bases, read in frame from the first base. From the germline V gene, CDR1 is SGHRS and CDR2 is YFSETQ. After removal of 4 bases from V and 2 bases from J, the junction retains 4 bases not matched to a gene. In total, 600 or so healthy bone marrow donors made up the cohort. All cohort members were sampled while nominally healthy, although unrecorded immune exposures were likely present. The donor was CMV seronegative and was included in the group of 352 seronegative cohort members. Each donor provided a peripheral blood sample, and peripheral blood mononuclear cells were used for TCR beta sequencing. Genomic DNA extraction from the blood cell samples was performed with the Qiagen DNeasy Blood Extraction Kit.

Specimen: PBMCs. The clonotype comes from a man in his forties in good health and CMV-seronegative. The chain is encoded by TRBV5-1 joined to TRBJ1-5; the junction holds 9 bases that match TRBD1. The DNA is TGCGCCAGCAGCCGGACAGGGGAAGGCAATCAGCCCCAGCATTTT. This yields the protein CASSRTGEGNQPQHF.